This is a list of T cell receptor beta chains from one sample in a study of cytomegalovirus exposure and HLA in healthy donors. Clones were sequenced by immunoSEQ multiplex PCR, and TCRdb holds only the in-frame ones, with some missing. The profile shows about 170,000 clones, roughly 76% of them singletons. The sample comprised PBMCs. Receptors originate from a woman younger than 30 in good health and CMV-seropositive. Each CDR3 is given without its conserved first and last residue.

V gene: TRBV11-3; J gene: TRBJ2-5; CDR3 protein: ASSAGGDRGQETQY
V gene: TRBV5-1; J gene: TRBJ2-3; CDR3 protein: ASSASGLGDTQY
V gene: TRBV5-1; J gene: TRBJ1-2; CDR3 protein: ASSLEGELYGYT
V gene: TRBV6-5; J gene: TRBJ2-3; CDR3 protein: ASSYLPRRDTQY
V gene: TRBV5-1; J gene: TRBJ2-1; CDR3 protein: ASSLAPLIERGLRNEQF
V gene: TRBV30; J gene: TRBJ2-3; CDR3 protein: AWSTGSTDTQY
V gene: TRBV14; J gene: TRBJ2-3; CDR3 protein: ASSRTQGADTQY
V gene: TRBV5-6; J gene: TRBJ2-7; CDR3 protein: ASSLVDRVRDEQY
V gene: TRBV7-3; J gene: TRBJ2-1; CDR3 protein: ASSLSQQGDEQF
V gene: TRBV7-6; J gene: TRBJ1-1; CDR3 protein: ATSGGVNTEAF
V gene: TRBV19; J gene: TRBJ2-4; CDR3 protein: ASSTGLAGNKNIQY
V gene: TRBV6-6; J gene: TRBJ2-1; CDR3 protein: ASSYRSDGSYNEQF
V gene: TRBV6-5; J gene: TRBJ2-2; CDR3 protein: ASSTSLYTGELF
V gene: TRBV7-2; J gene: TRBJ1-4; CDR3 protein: ASSFAGGGEKLF
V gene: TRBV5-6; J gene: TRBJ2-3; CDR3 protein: ASNHWAGGSTDTQY
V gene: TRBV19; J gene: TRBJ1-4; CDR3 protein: ASSSGRSQDEKLF
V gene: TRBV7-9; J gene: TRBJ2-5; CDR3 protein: ASSLVSREETQY
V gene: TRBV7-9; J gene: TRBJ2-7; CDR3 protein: ASSGGTYEQY
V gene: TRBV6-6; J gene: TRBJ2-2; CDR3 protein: ASSPGARTGELF
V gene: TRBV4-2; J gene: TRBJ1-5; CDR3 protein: ASSGSEYSNQPQH
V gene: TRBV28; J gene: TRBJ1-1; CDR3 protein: ASRPPGQGPLTEAF
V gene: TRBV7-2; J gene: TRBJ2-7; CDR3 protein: ASSLFSGGSYEQY
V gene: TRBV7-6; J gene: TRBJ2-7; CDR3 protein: ASSLMTGEQY
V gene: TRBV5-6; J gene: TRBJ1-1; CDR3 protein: ASSFWGLDTEAF
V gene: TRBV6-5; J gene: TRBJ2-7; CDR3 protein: ASSYYELPPYEQY
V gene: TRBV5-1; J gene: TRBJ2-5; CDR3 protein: ASSLAQGSKETQY
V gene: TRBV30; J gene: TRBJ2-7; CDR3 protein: AWSKEAFPGEQY
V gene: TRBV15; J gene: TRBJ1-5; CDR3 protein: ATSRPSTGDGQPQH
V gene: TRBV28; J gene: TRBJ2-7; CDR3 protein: ASSLWASTEQY
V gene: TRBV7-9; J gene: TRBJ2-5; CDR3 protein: ASSRGETQY
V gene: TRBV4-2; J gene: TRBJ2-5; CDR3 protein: ASSQVAAAGQETQY
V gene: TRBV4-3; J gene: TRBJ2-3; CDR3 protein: ASSQGGRGEGDTQY